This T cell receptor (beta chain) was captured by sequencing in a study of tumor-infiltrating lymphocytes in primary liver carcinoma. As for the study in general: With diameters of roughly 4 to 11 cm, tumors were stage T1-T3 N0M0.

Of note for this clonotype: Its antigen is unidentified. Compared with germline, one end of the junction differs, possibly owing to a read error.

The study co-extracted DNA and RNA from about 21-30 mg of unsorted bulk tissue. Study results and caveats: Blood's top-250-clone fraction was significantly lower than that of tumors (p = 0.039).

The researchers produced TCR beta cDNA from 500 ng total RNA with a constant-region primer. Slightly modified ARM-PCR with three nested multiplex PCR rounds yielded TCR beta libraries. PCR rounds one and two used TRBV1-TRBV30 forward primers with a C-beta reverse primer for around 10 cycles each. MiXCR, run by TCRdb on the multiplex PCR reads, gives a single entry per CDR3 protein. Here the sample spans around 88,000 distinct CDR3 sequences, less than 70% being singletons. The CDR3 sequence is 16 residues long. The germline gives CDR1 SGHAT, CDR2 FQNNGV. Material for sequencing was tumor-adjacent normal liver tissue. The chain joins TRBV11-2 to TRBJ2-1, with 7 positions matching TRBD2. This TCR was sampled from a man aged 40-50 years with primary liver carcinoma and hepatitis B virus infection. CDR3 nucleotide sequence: TGTACCAGTAGCTTGGATATCGGACTAGTCATGGGTGAGCAGTTCTTC. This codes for CTSSLDIGLVMGEQFF.